This TCR beta chain was sequenced in a study of blood T cell repertoires in COVID-19. Generated by immunoSEQ multiplex PCR, the TCRdb table keeps only in-frame clones and is missing some. The table shows approximately 200,000 clones, with about 83% occurring only once. The germline V gene encodes CDR1 MNHNS and CDR2 SASEGT. This CDR3 spans 17 amino acids. Trimming shortened V by 6 bases and J by 7 bases, and 25 bases separated the two germline ends. This TCR derives from a woman aged 25 to 39 who had recovered from COVID-19. Sequenced sample: PBMCs or T cells enriched from blood (not recorded which). The J gene is TRBJ2-1, the V gene TRBV6-1; D may be TRBD2 (5 bases). CDR3 coding DNA: TGTGCCAGCAGGGAACTAGAAAAGAAGCGCGGCCGGAATGAGCAGTTCTTC. As protein: CASRELEKKRGRNEQFF.